The 6 T cell receptor beta chains given below trace back to one sample, sequenced in a study of cytomegalovirus exposure and HLA in healthy donors (TCRdb year 2017). Libraries were made using the immunoSEQ multiplex PCR assay. The multiplex PCR relied on a mix of 60 forward primers for TCR Vbeta segments and 13 reverse primers for TCR Jbeta segments. This is the immuneACCESS table as TCRdb keeps it, with only in-frame sequences that have V and J called. A part of the clones is gone; compared with another copy, unresolved V genes explain less than half, and the rest is unexplained. The sample table lists approximately 200,000 clones, roughly 85% of them with a count of one. Of the sample, approximately 4.7% falls within the top ten clones. Sequences were obtained from PBMCs. Source of these receptors: a woman under 40 in good health and CMV-seropositive.

This clone appeared once. Germline is not matched at one junction end, which may reflect a read error. V usage is TRBV9 and J usage is TRBJ2-3; 8 nucleotides line up with TRBD2. The CDR3 spans 15 residues. Germline CDR1 reads SGDLS; CDR2 reads YYNGEE. The CDR3 DNA follows: TGTGCCAGCAGCGGCCCGACTAGCGCGACAGAGACGCAGTATTTT. This gives the protein CASSGPTSATETQYF.

The gene calls are TRBV4-3 and TRBJ2-1; possible D gene TRBD2, 6 bases. The CDR3 runs to 15 residues. Germline CDR1 is LGHNA and CDR2 is YSLEER. V lost 0 bases, J lost 4 bases, and 10 bases lay in between. CDR3 bases: TGCGCCAGCAGCCAAGAGCCCGCGGGATACAATGAGCAGTTCTTC. Encoded protein: CASSQEPAGYNEQFF.

The chain combines TRBV2 with TRBJ1-1; D remains unclear. Trimming stripped 0 bases from V and 0 bases from J, with 11 bases between. Germline CDR1 is SNHLY and CDR2 is FYNNEI. This CDR3 has 16 residues. The CDR3, as DNA: TGTGCCAGCAGTGAAGCAGTGGAGAAAATGAACACTGAAGCTTTCTTT. This gives the protein CASSEAVEKMNTEAFF.

This clone occurred once. The gene calls are TRBV21-1 and TRBJ2-7; TRBD1, the D gene given by the table, was not confirmed from the DNA. TRBV21-1 is marked as a pseudogene. The CDR3 runs to 14 residues. The CDR3 spells CASSSRDRTYEQYF. The DNA of the CDR3 is TGTGCCAGCAGCTCCCGGGACAGAACCTACGAGCAGTACTTC.

The chain links TRBV6-6 to TRBJ2-7; TRBD1 agrees at 11 bases. The germline gives CDR1 MNHNY, CDR2 SVGAGI (reference sequence). CDR3 length: 15 residues. With 6 bases clipped from V and 5 bases from J, the junction kept 9 bases outside the gene matches. DNA of the CDR3: TGTGCCAGCAGCCTAGGGACAGGGGGATTTAACGAGCAGTACTTC. Translated, it gives CASSLGTGGFNEQYF.

V and J are TRBV18 and TRBJ1-5, with 9 bases identical to TRBD1. V was clipped by 6 bases and J by 3 bases; unmatched bases: 6. Germline V gives CDR1 KGHSH, CDR2 LQKENI. This CDR3 has 15 amino acids. The CDR3 region has the DNA TGTGCCAGCTCCCCGGGACAGGGCATCAATCAGCCCCAGCATTTT. This encodes CASSPGQGINQPQHF.